The text below deals with one TCR beta chain. Antigen: not known. The record originates from a study of CD8 T cells in Susac syndrome. Study outcomes and limitations: The study's TCR sequencing and HLA analysis covered a relatively small number of individuals, and the study acknowledged this.

V shed 5 bases and J shed 5 bases, with 13 bases lying between them. The CDR3 length is 13 residues. Germline values: CDR1 SGHRS, CDR2 YFSETQ. A quantity of roughly 0.5 to 1 ug RNA underwent reverse transcription using random hexamers. Multiplex immunoSEQ PCR targeted 54 Vbeta and 13 Jbeta TCR beta segments. TCRdb re-derived calls from the immunoSEQ multiplex PCR reads in MiXCR, one entry per CDR3 protein. This repertoire shows approximately 90,000 distinct CDR3 sequences, over 80% found once; its top ten account for over 0.25%. The source of this sequence is a human donor in good health. The J gene is TRBJ2-5, the V gene TRBV5-1; no clear D. The sequencing input was CD8+ T cells from PBMCs. This chain's CDR3 is CASRKDLVETQYF. The CDR3 DNA sequence: TGCGCCAGCAGGAAGGACCTAGTGGAGACCCAGTACTTC.